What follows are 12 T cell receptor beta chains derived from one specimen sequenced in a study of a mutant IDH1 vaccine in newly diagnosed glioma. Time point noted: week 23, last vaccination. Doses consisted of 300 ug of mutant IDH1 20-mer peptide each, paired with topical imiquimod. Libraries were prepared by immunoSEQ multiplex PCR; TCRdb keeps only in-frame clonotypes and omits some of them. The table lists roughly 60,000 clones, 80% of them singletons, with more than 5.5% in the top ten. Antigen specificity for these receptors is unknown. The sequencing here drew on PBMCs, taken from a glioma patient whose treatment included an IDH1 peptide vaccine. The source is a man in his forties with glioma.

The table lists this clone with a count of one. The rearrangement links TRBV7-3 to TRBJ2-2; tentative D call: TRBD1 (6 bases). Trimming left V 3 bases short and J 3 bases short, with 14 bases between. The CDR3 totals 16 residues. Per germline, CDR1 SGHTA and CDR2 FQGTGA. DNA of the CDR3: TGTGCCAGCAGCTTGAGGGGACAAAAGGACACCGGGGAGCTGTTTTTT. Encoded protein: CASSLRGQKDTGELFF.

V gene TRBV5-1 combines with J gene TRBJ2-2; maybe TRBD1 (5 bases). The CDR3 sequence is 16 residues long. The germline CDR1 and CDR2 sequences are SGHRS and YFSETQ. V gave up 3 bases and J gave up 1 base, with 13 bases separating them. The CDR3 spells CASSSSTDLNTGELFF. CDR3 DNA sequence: TGCGCCAGCAGCTCGTCGACAGATTTGAACACCGGGGAGCTGTTTTTT.

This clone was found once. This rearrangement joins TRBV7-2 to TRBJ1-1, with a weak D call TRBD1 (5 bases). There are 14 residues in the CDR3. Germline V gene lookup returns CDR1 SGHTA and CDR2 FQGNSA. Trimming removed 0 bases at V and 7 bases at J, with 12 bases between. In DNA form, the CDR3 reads TGTGCCAGCAGCTTAGCGGCGACAGAAGTTGAAGCTTTCTTT. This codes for CASSLAATEVEAFF.

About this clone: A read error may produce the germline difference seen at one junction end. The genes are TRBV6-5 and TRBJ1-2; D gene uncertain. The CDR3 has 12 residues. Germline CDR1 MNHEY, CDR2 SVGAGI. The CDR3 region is CASSSDGGGYAF. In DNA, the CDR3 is TGTGCCAGCAGTTCCGACGGTGGTGGCTACGCCTTC.

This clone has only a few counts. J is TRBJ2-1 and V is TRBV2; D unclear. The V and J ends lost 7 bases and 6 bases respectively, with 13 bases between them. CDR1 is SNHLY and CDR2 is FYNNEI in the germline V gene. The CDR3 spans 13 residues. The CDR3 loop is CASILDRGNEQFF. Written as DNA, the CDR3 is TGTGCCAGCATTCTGGATCGCGGCAATGAGCAGTTCTTC.

The CDR3 DNA is TGTGCCAGCTCACCACGCGGGGGGGCCTTCAATGAGCAGTTCTTC. The encoded protein is CASSPRGGAFNEQFF. The chain has TRBV18 and TRBJ2-1; 9 bases fit TRBD2. V was pared by 1 base and J by 6 bases, with 4 bases of the junction left unmatched. The CDR3 length is 15 residues. Germline CDR1 KGHSH, CDR2 LQKENI.

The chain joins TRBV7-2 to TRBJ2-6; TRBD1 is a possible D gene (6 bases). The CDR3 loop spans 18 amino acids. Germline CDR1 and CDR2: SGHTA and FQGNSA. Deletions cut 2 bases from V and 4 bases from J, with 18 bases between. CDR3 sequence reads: CASSLPISTGTGANVLTF. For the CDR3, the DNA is TGTGCCAGCAGCTTACCGATTAGTACAGGGACAGGGGCCAACGTCCTGACTTTC. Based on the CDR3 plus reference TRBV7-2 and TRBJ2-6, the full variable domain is GAGVSQSPSNKVTEKGKDVELRCDPISGHTALYWYRQSLGQGLEFLIYFQGNSAPDKSGLPSDRFSAERTGGSVSTLTIQRTQQEDSAVYLCASSLPISTGTGANVLTFGAGSRLTVL.

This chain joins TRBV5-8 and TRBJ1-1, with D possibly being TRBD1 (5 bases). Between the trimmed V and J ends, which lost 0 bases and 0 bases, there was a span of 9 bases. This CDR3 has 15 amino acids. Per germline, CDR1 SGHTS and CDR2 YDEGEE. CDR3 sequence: CASSLEAGLNTEAFF. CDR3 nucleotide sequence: TGTGCCAGCAGCTTGGAGGCAGGGTTGAACACTGAAGCTTTCTTT.

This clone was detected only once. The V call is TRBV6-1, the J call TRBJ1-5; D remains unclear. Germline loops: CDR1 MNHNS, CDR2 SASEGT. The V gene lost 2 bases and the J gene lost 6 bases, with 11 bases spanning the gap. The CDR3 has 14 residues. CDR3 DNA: TGTGCCAGCAGTGAACCCCCGAACAGTCAGCCCCAGCATTTT. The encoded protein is CASSEPPNSQPQHF.

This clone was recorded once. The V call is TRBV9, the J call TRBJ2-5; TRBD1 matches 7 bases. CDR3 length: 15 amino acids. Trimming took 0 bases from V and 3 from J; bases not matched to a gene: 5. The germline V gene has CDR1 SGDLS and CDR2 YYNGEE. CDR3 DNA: TGTGCCAGCAGCGTAGGCCCTGACAGGGAAGAGACCCAGTACTTC. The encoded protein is CASSVGPDREETQYF.

The CDR3 DNA reads TGTGCCAGCAAGATGGGACCCTCGAATCAGCCCCAGCATTTT. It is translated as CASKMGPSNQPQHF. This chain connects TRBV2 to TRBJ1-5, with D possibly TRBD1 on 5 matching bases. The germline V and J ends were trimmed by 7 bases and 4 bases, with 14 bases remaining between them. Germline loops: CDR1 SNHLY, CDR2 FYNNEI. CDR3 length equals 14 residues.

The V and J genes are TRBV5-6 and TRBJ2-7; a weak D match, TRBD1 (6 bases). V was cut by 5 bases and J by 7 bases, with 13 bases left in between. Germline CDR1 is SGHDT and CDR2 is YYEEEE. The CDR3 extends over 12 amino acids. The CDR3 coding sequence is TGTGCCAGCAGTAGCAGGGGTGAAGAGCAGTACTTC. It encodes CASSSRGEEQYF.